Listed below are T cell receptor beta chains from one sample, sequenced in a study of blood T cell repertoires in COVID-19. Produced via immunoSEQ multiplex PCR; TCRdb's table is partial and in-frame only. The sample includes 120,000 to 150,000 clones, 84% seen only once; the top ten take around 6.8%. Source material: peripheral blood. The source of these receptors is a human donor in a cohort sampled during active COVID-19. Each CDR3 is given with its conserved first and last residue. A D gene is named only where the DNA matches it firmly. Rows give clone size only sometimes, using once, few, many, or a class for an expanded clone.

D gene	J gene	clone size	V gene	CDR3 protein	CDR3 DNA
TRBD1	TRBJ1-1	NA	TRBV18	CASSLGQGGTEAFF	TGTGCCAGCTCACTGGGACAGGGAGGCACTGAAGCTTTCTTT
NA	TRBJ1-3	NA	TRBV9	CASSVDGGTNTIYF	TGTGCCAGCAGCGTAGATGGAGGGACAAACACCATATATTTT
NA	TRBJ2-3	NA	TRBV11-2	CASSLSGGAVDTQYF	TGTGCCAGCAGCTTAAGCGGAGGGGCGGTAGATACGCAGTATTTT
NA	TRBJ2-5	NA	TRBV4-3	CASSQEPRAAETQYF	TGCGCCAGCAGCCAAGAACCCAGGGCAGCGGAGACCCAGTACTTC
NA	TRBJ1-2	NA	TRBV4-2	CASSLEGGEGYTF	TGTGCCAGCAGCCTGGAGGGGGGGGAGGGCTACACCTTC
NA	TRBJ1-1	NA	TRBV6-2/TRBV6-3	CASSYSPGEPNTEAFF	TGTGCCAGCAGTTACTCCCCGGGAGAGCCGAACACTGAAGCTTTCTTT
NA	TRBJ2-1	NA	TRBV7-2	CASSLRWRDNYNEQFF	TGTGCCAGCAGCTTAAGGTGGCGGGATAACTACAATGAGCAGTTCTTC
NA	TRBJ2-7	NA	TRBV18	CASSPSGEQYF	TGTGCCAGCTCACCAAGCGGGGAGCAGTACTTC
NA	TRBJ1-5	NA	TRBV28	CASSITGGAGQPQHF	TGTGCCAGCAGTATTACTGGGGGGGCCGGGCAGCCCCAGCATTTT
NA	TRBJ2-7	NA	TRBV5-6	CASSLRGYTYEQYF	TGTGCCAGCAGCTTACGGGGGTATACCTACGAGCAGTACTTC
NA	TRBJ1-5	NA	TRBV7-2	CASSLRQQDQPQHF	TGTGCCAGCAGTCTAAGACAGCAAGATCAGCCCCAGCATTTT
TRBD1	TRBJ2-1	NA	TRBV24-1	CATSETRTGRPSYNEQFF	TGTGCCACCAGTGAAACTAGGACAGGGAGGCCCTCCTACAATGAGCAGTTCTTC
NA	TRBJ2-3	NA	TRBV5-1	CASSARGGGSTDTQYF	TGCGCCAGCAGCGCCAGGGGCGGGGGATCCACAGATACGCAGTATTTT
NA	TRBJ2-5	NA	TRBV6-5	CASSQRELTETQYF	TGTGCCAGCAGCCAGCGAGAACTAACGGAGACCCAGTACTTC
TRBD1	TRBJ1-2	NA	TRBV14	CASSPLTGNYTF	TGTGCCAGCAGCCCACTGACAGGGAACTACACCTTC
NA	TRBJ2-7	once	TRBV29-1	CSVEDGPSYEQYF	TGCAGCGTGGAGGACGGGCCCTCCTACGAGCAGTACTTC
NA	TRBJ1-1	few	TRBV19	CASSPSGQRMNTEAFF	TGTGCCAGTAGTCCCTCGGGACAAAGGATGAACACTGAAGCTTTCTTT
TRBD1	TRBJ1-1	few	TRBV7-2	CASRGTGRENIRRNTEAFF	TGTGCCAGTAGAGGGACAGGAAGGGAAAATATTAGACGGAACACTGAAGCTTTCTTT
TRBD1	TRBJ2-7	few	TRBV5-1	CASRKGQGGEQYF	TGCGCCAGCAGAAAGGGACAGGGCGGCGAGCAGTACTTC
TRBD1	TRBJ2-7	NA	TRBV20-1	CSASWTGLYEQYF	TGCAGTGCTAGTTGGACAGGGTTATACGAGCAGTACTTC